This TCR beta chain emerged from a study of cytomegalovirus exposure and HLA in healthy donors. Overall study context: The 95 to 150 validation repertoires were produced on the same platform as the roughly 670 repertoires of the first cohort. This was reported in a later analysis.

Among the 120 subjects of the validation cohort, separate from the roughly 700-subject first cohort, were the donors. The CDR3 extends over 13 amino acids. The V gene's germline CDR1 is SEHNR and CDR2 FQNEAQ (reference sequence). V was clipped by 1 base and J by 5 bases, with 5 bases between them. The study, taken as a whole, reports: Clusters of TCRs from the first cohort tended to co-occur in the roughly 120 validation repertoires (as a later analysis found).

Only in-frame clones appear in the TCRdb table, and some are missing; sequencing was by immunoSEQ multiplex PCR. The sample carries 250,000 to 300,000 clones, 65% to 90% recorded once. Only one count was recorded for this clone. Its antigen is still unknown. The clonotype originates from a woman in her late teens or twenties in good health and CMV-seronegative. The sequenced material came from PBMCs. This chain uses TRBV7-9 with TRBJ1-4, with D unresolved. In nucleotides, the CDR3 is TGTGCCAGCAGCTTAGGGCGGAATGAAAAACTGTTTTTT. It encodes CASSLGRNEKLFF.